This T cell receptor beta chain derives from a study of T cells in Graves' hyperthyroidism and ophthalmopathy. The study, taken as a whole, reports: With a median lead of around 6.7 months before onset, the model predicted ophthalmopathy. In the analysis, a 13 V-J model separated ophthalmopathy from stable hyperthyroidism. Researchers found most expanded thyroid clonotypes above 0.001 in blood as well.

Germline values: CDR1 MGHDK, CDR2 SYGVNS. This CDR3 is built from 13 residues. V lost 4 bases and J lost 4, with 8 bases in between. In the ophthalmopathy cohort, Clinical Activity Score was at least 3, NOSPECS grade at least 4, and duration under 3 months. This clonotype was observed at least ten times. What it binds is unknown. TCR beta CDR3 sequences were amplified from RNA transcripts. The TCR CDR3 was amplified in a first-round RT-PCR using the HTBI primer set. MiXCR, run by TCRdb on the multiplex PCR reads, gives a single entry per CDR3 protein. The sample yields roughly 560,000 distinct CDR3 sequences, about 15% seen once.

The sequence derives from a middle-aged woman with Graves' ophthalmopathy. Sequencing was done on a sample of blood. The chain is built from TRBV25-1 and TRBJ1-3; D uncertain. The CDR3 spells CASSGSGGNTIYF. The CDR3 DNA reads as TGTGCCAGCAGTGGTAGTGGCGGAAACACCATATATTTT.